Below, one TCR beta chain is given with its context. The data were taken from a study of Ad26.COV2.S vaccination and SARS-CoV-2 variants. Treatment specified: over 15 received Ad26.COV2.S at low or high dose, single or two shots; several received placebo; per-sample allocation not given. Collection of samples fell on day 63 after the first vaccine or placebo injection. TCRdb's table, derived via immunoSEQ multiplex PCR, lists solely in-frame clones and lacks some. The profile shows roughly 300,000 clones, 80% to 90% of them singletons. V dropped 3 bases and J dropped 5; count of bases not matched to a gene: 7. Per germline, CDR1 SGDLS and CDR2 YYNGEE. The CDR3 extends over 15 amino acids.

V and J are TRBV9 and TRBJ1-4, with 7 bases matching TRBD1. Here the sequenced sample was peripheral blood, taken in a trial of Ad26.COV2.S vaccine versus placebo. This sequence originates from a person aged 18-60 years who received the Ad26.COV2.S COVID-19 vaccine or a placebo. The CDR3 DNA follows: TGTGCCAGCAGCGCCACTGTACAGGGGAATGAAAAACTGTTTTTT. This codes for CASSATVQGNEKLFF.